These T cell receptor beta chains were read from a single sample in a study of T-cell reconstitution after alpha-beta-depleted transplantation in children. TCRdb reprocessed the PCR reads via MiXCR and lists one record per CDR3 protein. The sample records about 210,000 distinct CDR3 sequences, approximately 19% being singletons. The source material was PBMCs, mostly from graft donor cells, sampled 360 days after TCRalphabeta/CD19-depleted stem cell transplant. These receptors were taken from a male patient aged 2 to 9 who had a stem cell transplant for acute lymphoblastic leukemia, so the T cells may come from the graft donor. Both conserved end residues are part of each CDR3. Fields, in order: D gene, J gene, V gene, clone size, CDR3 DNA, CDR3 protein. A D gene is named only where the DNA matches it firmly. The size of a clone is reported for some rows only, either as once, few or many, or as a class for expanded clones.

d_call: TRBD1
j_call: TRBJ2-2
v_call: TRBV7-9
clone_size: many
cdr3_nt: TGTGCCAGCAGCTTAGGACAGGGGGAACCGAACACCGGGGAGCTGTTTTTT
cdr3_aa: CASSLGQGEPNTGELFF

d_call: .
j_call: TRBJ2-7
v_call: TRBV5-1
clone_size: few
cdr3_nt: TGCGCCAGCAGCTGGGTAGGACACTTATACGAGCAGTACTTC
cdr3_aa: CASSWVGHLYEQYF

d_call: .
j_call: TRBJ2-5
v_call: TRBV29-1
clone_size: .
cdr3_nt: TGCAGCGTTGAAGCCCCCCAGTTAGGAGAGACCCAGTACTTC
cdr3_aa: CSVEAPQLGETQYF

d_call: .
j_call: TRBJ1-1
v_call: TRBV4-1
clone_size: .
cdr3_nt: TGCGCCAGCAGCCAAGATAGTGGGGGTGGCAACACTGAAGCTTTCTTT
cdr3_aa: CASSQDSGGGNTEAFF

d_call: .
j_call: TRBJ2-2
v_call: TRBV30
clone_size: .
cdr3_nt: TGTGCCTGGACCGAGGGGGGGGCCGGGGAGCTGTTTTTT
cdr3_aa: CAWTEGGAGELFF

d_call: TRBD2
j_call: TRBJ2-7
v_call: TRBV9
clone_size: .
cdr3_nt: TGTGCCAGCAGCGTAAGCCTAGCGGGGGTTGACGAGCAGTACTTC
cdr3_aa: CASSVSLAGVDEQYF

d_call: .
j_call: TRBJ2-5
v_call: TRBV13
clone_size: few
cdr3_nt: TGTGCCAGCAGCTTAGCCCGGGAGAGGTCGGGAGAGACCCAGTACTTC
cdr3_aa: CASSLARERSGETQYF

d_call: .
j_call: TRBJ2-2
v_call: TRBV7-7
clone_size: many
cdr3_nt: TGTGCCAGCAGCCAAAAACAACCGGGCGGGGAGCTGTTTTTT
cdr3_aa: CASSQKQPGGELFF

d_call: TRBD1
j_call: TRBJ2-7
v_call: TRBV2
clone_size: .
cdr3_nt: TGTGCCAGCAGCGAAGGGACAGGGACCTACGAGCAGTACTTC
cdr3_aa: CASSEGTGTYEQYF

d_call: .
j_call: TRBJ2-7
v_call: TRBV20-1
clone_size: .
cdr3_nt: TGCAGTGCTAGGCGGGGCCACTACGAGCAGTACTTC
cdr3_aa: CSARRGHYEQYF

d_call: .
j_call: TRBJ2-1
v_call: TRBV7-9
clone_size: many
cdr3_nt: TGTGCCAGCAGCGGGGGGGCCCTTTTAATCGAGCAGTTCTTC
cdr3_aa: CASSGGALLIEQFF

d_call: TRBD2
j_call: TRBJ2-3
v_call: TRBV6-1
clone_size: .
cdr3_nt: TGTGCCAGCACCGGGAGCTGGCGGGGGGGAGATACGCAGTATTTT
cdr3_aa: CASTGSWRGGDTQYF

d_call: .
j_call: TRBJ2-3
v_call: TRBV6-5
clone_size: many
cdr3_nt: TGTGCCAGCAGTTACTCCCGCGGCACAGATACGCAGTATTTT
cdr3_aa: CASSYSRGTDTQYF

d_call: TRBD2
j_call: TRBJ2-1
v_call: TRBV7-8
clone_size: few
cdr3_nt: TGTGCCAGCATCGAACTAGCGGGGGGCCGATCCGTCTACAATGAGCAGTTCTTC
cdr3_aa: CASIELAGGRSVYNEQFF

d_call: TRBD1
j_call: TRBJ2-1
v_call: TRBV30
clone_size: .
cdr3_nt: TGTGCCTGGAGTGCCGGGACAGGGGTCGAGCAGTTCTTC
cdr3_aa: CAWSAGTGVEQFF

d_call: .
j_call: TRBJ2-7
v_call: TRBV5-1
clone_size: .
cdr3_nt: TGCGCCAGCAGCTTGTTGGGGACGAGGTTTAGCTCCTACGAGCAGTACTTC
cdr3_aa: CASSLLGTRFSSYEQYF

d_call: .
j_call: TRBJ2-7
v_call: TRBV10-1
clone_size: few
cdr3_nt: TGCGCCAGCAGTGAAGAGCCCTACGAGCAGTACTTC
cdr3_aa: CASSEEPYEQYF

d_call: .
j_call: TRBJ1-2
v_call: TRBV7-2
clone_size: .
cdr3_nt: TGTGCCAGCAGCTTAAGTGCTGAGCTCGGCTACACCTTC
cdr3_aa: CASSLSAELGYTF

d_call: .
j_call: TRBJ2-7
v_call: TRBV10-2
clone_size: .
cdr3_nt: TGCGCCAGCAGTGATTCAGGGACCGAGCAGTACTTC
cdr3_aa: CASSDSGTEQYF

d_call: TRBD1
j_call: TRBJ2-3
v_call: TRBV7-8
clone_size: .
cdr3_nt: TGTGCCAGCAGCCAGGGGACAGGGATCTTCACAGATACGCAGTATTTT
cdr3_aa: CASSQGTGIFTDTQYF

d_call: TRBD2
j_call: TRBJ2-1
v_call: TRBV6-5
clone_size: many
cdr3_nt: TGTGCCAGCAGTTACTCGCTAGCGGACAATGAGCAGTTCTTC
cdr3_aa: CASSYSLADNEQFF

d_call: .
j_call: TRBJ2-7
v_call: TRBV7-2
clone_size: few
cdr3_nt: TGTGCCAGCAGCTTAGCTGCGGGCCTCACCTACGAGCAGTACTTC
cdr3_aa: CASSLAAGLTYEQYF

d_call: .
j_call: TRBJ2-1
v_call: TRBV25-1
clone_size: .
cdr3_nt: TGTGCCAGCAGTGGGGTCGGGGAACTGGTCGGTCGGAATGAGCAGTTCTTC
cdr3_aa: CASSGVGELVGRNEQFF

d_call: TRBD1
j_call: TRBJ1-5
v_call: TRBV10-3
clone_size: .
cdr3_nt: TGTGCCATCAGTGACCGGGACAGTCAGCCCCAGCATTTT
cdr3_aa: CAISDRDSQPQHF

d_call: .
j_call: TRBJ2-3
v_call: TRBV25-1
clone_size: few
cdr3_nt: TGTGCCAGCAGTCTCGGCTGGGCCCGCACAGATACGCAGTATTTT
cdr3_aa: CASSLGWARTDTQYF

d_call: .
j_call: TRBJ1-3
v_call: TRBV9
clone_size: .
cdr3_nt: TGTGCCAGCAGCGCGACGCCACAGGGCTCTGGAAACACCATATATTTT
cdr3_aa: CASSATPQGSGNTIYF

d_call: .
j_call: TRBJ1-1
v_call: TRBV5-1
clone_size: few
cdr3_nt: TGCGCCAGCAGCTTGGGGCAGGCCACTGAAGCTTTCTTT
cdr3_aa: CASSLGQATEAFF

d_call: .
j_call: TRBJ1-4
v_call: TRBV12-3/TRBV12-4
clone_size: few
cdr3_nt: TGTGCCAGCAGTTTAAGAGGGGTAGCCGAAAAACTGTTTTTT
cdr3_aa: CASSLRGVAEKLFF

d_call: .
j_call: TRBJ1-2
v_call: TRBV28
clone_size: few
cdr3_nt: TGTGCCAGCAGGCAGGGTGCGAAAGGCTACACCTTC
cdr3_aa: CASRQGAKGYTF

d_call: TRBD2
j_call: TRBJ2-1
v_call: TRBV10-3
clone_size: few
cdr3_nt: TGTGCCATCAGTGGCGGGAGGGCTCCGGAGTACAATGAGCAGTTCTTC
cdr3_aa: CAISGGRAPEYNEQFF

d_call: .
j_call: TRBJ2-5
v_call: TRBV20-1
clone_size: few
cdr3_nt: TGCAGTGCTAGAGGGATGAGGGAGACCCAGTACTTC
cdr3_aa: CSARGMRETQYF

d_call: .
j_call: TRBJ2-7
v_call: TRBV20-1
clone_size: few
cdr3_nt: TGCAGTGCTAGTGCTGCTCCGGGTTCCCGCCCAGGCGAGCAGTACTTC
cdr3_aa: CSASAAPGSRPGEQYF

d_call: TRBD1
j_call: TRBJ2-5
v_call: TRBV27
clone_size: few
cdr3_nt: TGTGCCAGCAGTTTATCTCCAGGGGGACGAGAGACCCAGTACTTC
cdr3_aa: CASSLSPGGRETQYF

d_call: .
j_call: TRBJ2-2
v_call: TRBV4-3
clone_size: few
cdr3_nt: TGCGCCAGCAGCCTCAGATGGGCGAACACCGGGGAGCTGTTTTTT
cdr3_aa: CASSLRWANTGELFF

d_call: TRBD1
j_call: TRBJ1-5
v_call: TRBV5-6
clone_size: few
cdr3_nt: TGTGCCAGCAGTACCCGGACAGGGGATCAGCCCCAGCATTTT
cdr3_aa: CASSTRTGDQPQHF

d_call: TRBD1
j_call: TRBJ1-4
v_call: TRBV20-1
clone_size: many
cdr3_nt: TGCAGTGCCTGGACAGGGGCCACTAATGAAAAACTGTTTTTT
cdr3_aa: CSAWTGATNEKLFF

d_call: .
j_call: TRBJ1-1
v_call: TRBV11-2
clone_size: .
cdr3_nt: TGTGCCAGCAGCTTAGGAGGGGCCGGGACAGAAGCTTTCTTT
cdr3_aa: CASSLGGAGTEAFF

d_call: .
j_call: TRBJ1-5
v_call: TRBV30
clone_size: few
cdr3_nt: TGTGCCTGGAGTGTGGGCGCAAATCAGCCCCAGCATTTT
cdr3_aa: CAWSVGANQPQHF

d_call: TRBD1
j_call: TRBJ2-2
v_call: TRBV4-2
clone_size: few
cdr3_nt: TGTGCCAGCAGCCAAGGGACAGGGGTGAACACCGGGGAGCTGTTTTTT
cdr3_aa: CASSQGTGVNTGELFF

d_call: .
j_call: TRBJ2-1
v_call: TRBV12-3/TRBV12-4
clone_size: .
cdr3_nt: TGTGCCAGCAGTCGGGGACCCCATGAGCAGTTCTTC
cdr3_aa: CASSRGPHEQFF

d_call: .
j_call: TRBJ2-1
v_call: TRBV4-1
clone_size: few
cdr3_nt: TGCGCCAGCAGCCAAGACGGCCTCCCCTACAATGAGCAGTTCTTC
cdr3_aa: CASSQDGLPYNEQFF